The clone carrying this T cell receptor (beta chain) was recorded only once. V was pared by 2 bases and J by 3 bases, with 5 bases of the junction left unmatched. This CDR3 is built from 17 residues. Germline V gene lookup returns CDR1 SGHDN and CDR2 FVKESK. The data were taken from a study of blood T cell repertoires in COVID-19. Assay used: immunoSEQ multiplex PCR; TCRdb lists only in-frame clones, some missing. The table lists about 250,000 clones, around four fifths of them singletons. The receptor's source is a man older than 75 with acute or convalescent COVID-19. The sample was peripheral blood. This chain connects TRBV14 to TRBJ2-2; 11 bases align to TRBD2. The chain's CDR3 is CASSQLLAGVYTGELFF. In DNA form, the CDR3 reads TGTGCCAGCAGCCAACTACTAGCGGGAGTGTACACCGGGGAGCTGTTTTTT.